This T cell receptor (beta chain) comes out of a study of CD8 T cells in Susac syndrome. CDR1 is DFQATT, CDR2 SNEGSKA, per germline (reference sequence). The CDR3 consists of 15 residues. Patients with stable or active relapsing-remitting disease, all of them treatment-naive, made up the multiple sclerosis controls. When the RNA was reverse transcribed, random hexamers were used with an input of about 0.45 to 1 ug. TCRdb re-analysed the immunoSEQ multiplex PCR reads in MiXCR, keeping a single row per CDR3 protein. The table shows approximately 140,000 distinct CDR3 sequences, with about 95% occurring only once.

The sample taken for sequencing was CD4+ T cells from PBMCs. The origin of this receptor is a human donor with multiple sclerosis. The chain has TRBV20-1 and TRBJ2-1; 7 bases are a match to TRBD2. The CDR3 region has the DNA TGCAGCGCGAGCCCGGTGCGGGAGTCCTACAATGAGCAGTTCTTC. It encodes CSASPVRESYNEQFF.